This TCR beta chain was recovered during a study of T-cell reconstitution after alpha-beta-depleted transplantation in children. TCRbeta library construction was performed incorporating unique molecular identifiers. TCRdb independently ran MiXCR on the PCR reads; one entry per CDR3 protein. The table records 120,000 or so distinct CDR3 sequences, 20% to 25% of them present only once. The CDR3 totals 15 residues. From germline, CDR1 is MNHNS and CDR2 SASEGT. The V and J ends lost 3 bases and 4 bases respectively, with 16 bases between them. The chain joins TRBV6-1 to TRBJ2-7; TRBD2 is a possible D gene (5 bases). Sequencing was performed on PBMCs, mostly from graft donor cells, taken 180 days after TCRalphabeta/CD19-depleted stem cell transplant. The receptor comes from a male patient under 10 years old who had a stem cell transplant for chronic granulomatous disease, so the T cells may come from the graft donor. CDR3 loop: CASSEDRHSGYEQYF. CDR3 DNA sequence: TGTGCCAGCAGTGAGGACCGACATTCGGGGTACGAGCAGTACTTC.